The 20 T cell receptor beta chains presented below share a single source sample, sequenced in a study of blood T cell repertoires in COVID-19. Libraries were prepared by immunoSEQ multiplex PCR; TCRdb keeps only in-frame clonotypes and omits some of them. The sample holds over 150,000 clones, around four fifths seen once. The sequenced material came from peripheral blood. These receptors all stem from a woman aged 80 or over with acute or convalescent COVID-19.

This chain connects TRBV5-1 to TRBJ1-3, with D unclear. This CDR3 has 12 residues. Deletions cut 7 bases from V and 2 bases from J, with 7 bases between. Germline values: CDR1 SGHRS, CDR2 YFSETQ. The CDR3 protein is CASQDTGNTIYF. CDR3 DNA: TGCGCCAGCCAGGATACTGGAAACACCATATATTTT.

This clone was seen only once. The chain is built from TRBV27 and TRBJ1-1; weak D call: TRBD1 (6 bases). The CDR3 is 14 amino acids. V was clipped by 7 bases and J by 3 bases, with 15 bases between them. Germline lookup yields CDR1 MNHEY and CDR2 SMNVEV (reference sequence). CDR3 loop: CASKRTTGHTEAFF. CDR3 DNA: TGTGCCAGCAAGAGGACAACAGGGCACACTGAAGCTTTCTTT.

The count of this clone is one. The chain joins TRBV5-1 to TRBJ2-7, with a possible D match to TRBD2 (6 bases). The CDR3 sequence is 14 residues long. The V gene lost 1 base and the J gene lost 3 bases, with 11 bases spanning the gap. The germline gives CDR1 SGHRS, CDR2 YFSETQ. As DNA, the CDR3 is TGCGCCAGCAGCTTGACGGCGGGAAACTACGAGCAGTACTTC. Its protein is CASSLTAGNYEQYF.

The sample holds many counts of this clone. The genes are TRBV28 and TRBJ1-5; D ambiguous. This CDR3 spans 13 amino acids. Trimming shortened V by 5 bases and J by 9 bases, and 14 bases separated the two germline ends. Germline CDR1 reads MDHEN; CDR2 reads SYDVKM. The CDR3 coding sequence is TGTGCCAGCAGTGAAACTCGTATTCCGCCCCAGCATTTT. Translated: CASSETRIPPQHF.

The table lists this clone with a few counts. V usage is TRBV30 and J usage is TRBJ1-2, with D perhaps TRBD1 (5 bases). The germline V and J ends were trimmed by 4 bases and 3 bases, with 12 bases remaining between them. There are 13 residues in the CDR3. Per the germline V gene, CDR1 is GTSNPN and CDR2 is SVGIG (reference sequence). The CDR3 sequence is CAWTISRDYGYTF. The CDR3 nucleotides read TGTGCCTGGACCATTTCCAGGGACTATGGCTACACCTTC.

The V gene is TRBV19, the J gene TRBJ1-6; a weak D match, TRBD1 (6 bases). V lost 3 bases and J lost 5, with 11 bases in between. CDR3 length equals 15 residues. Germline-derived CDR1 and CDR2 are LNHDA and SQIVND (reference sequence). CDR3 residues: CASSIRGANNSPLHF. The CDR3 region has the DNA TGTGCCAGTAGTATCCGGGGGGCTAATAATTCACCCCTCCACTTT.

This clone was recorded a few times. The genes are TRBV19 and TRBJ2-3; 10 bases match TRBD2. The CDR3 consists of 15 residues. Germline CDR1 reads LNHDA; CDR2 reads SQIVND (reference sequence). V trimming: 5 bases; J trimming: 4 bases; junction bases outside the gene matches: 6. This CDR3 reads CASSPQRGGADTQYF. In DNA form, the CDR3 reads TGTGCCAGTAGTCCACAGCGGGGGGGCGCAGATACGCAGTATTTT.

The chain uses TRBV7-9 and TRBJ2-4; the D gene is possibly TRBD2 (6 bases). V lost 5 bases and J 0 bases, leaving 11 bases between the germline ends. The germline V gene has CDR1 SEHNR and CDR2 FQNEAQ (reference sequence). The CDR3 runs 15 residues. This CDR3 reads CASSNRRVAKNIQYF. The CDR3 DNA reads as TGTGCCAGCAGCAACAGGAGGGTAGCCAAAAACATTCAGTACTTC.

The chain couples TRBV6-2 or TRBV6-3 to TRBJ2-7; TRBD2 matches 15 bases. CDR1 and CDR2 from the germline V gene are MNHEY and SVGEGT. V was clipped by 2 bases and J by 6 bases; unmatched bases: 8. The CDR3 has 17 amino acids. CDR3 amino acids: CASSYPGTSGRRGEQYF. DNA of the CDR3: TGTGCCAGCAGTTACCCAGGGACTAGCGGGAGGAGGGGCGAGCAGTACTTC.

In its sample, this clone was seen once. This rearrangement joins TRBV13 to TRBJ2-6; D might be TRBD2 (5 bases). This CDR3 has 14 residues. Trimming took off 7 bases at V and 0 bases at J, with 7 bases between the two ends. The germline gives CDR1 PRHDT, CDR2 FYEKMQ (reference sequence). The CDR3 DNA reads as TGTGCCAGCAAGAGGGCCTCTGGGGCCAACGTCCTGACTTTC. Protein: CASKRASGANVLTF.

The chain has TRBV6-4 and TRBJ1-2, with D possibly TRBD1 on 5 matching bases. The V and J ends lost 0 bases and 8 bases respectively, with 7 bases between them. Per the germline V gene, CDR1 is MRHNA and CDR2 is SNTAGT. This CDR3 has 12 residues. The CDR3 DNA follows: TGTGCCAGCAGTGACTCTAAGGGGGGCTACACCTTC. Protein product: CASSDSKGGYTF.

A single count supports this clone. The chain has TRBV15 and TRBJ2-1; 8 nucleotides align to TRBD2. The ends lost 0 bases at V and 6 bases at J; junction bases unmatched: 7. The CDR3 runs to 16 residues. The germline CDR1 and CDR2 sequences are LNHNV and YYDKDF (reference sequence). CDR3 loop: CATSREGIAGSNEQFF. Written as DNA, the CDR3 is TGTGCCACCAGCAGAGAGGGAATAGCGGGAAGCAATGAGCAGTTCTTC.

V usage is TRBV28 and J usage is TRBJ2-2; D is unresolved. The CDR3 totals 13 residues. Trimming shortened V by 2 bases and J by 2 bases, and 3 bases separated the two germline ends. Germline CDR1 MDHEN, CDR2 SYDVKM. In DNA form, the CDR3 reads TGTGCCAGCAGTTTAACTAACACCGGGGAGCTGTTTTTT. Protein: CASSLTNTGELFF.

The V gene is TRBV3-1 (or the pseudogene TRBV3-2), the J gene TRBJ1-1; maybe TRBD1 (5 bases). This CDR3 contains 14 residues. Per the germline V gene, CDR1 is LGHDT and CDR2 is YNNKEL (reference sequence). V was pared by 3 bases and J by 4 bases, with 12 bases between. The CDR3 loop reads CASSQRARGTEAFF. The CDR3 DNA reads TGTGCCAGCAGCCAGAGAGCAAGGGGCACTGAAGCTTTCTTT.

The chain employs TRBV4-1 and TRBJ2-3; 9 bases fit TRBD1. V was pared by 2 bases and J by 0 bases, with 9 bases of the junction left unmatched. The germline V gene encodes CDR1 MGHRA and CDR2 YSYEKL. This CDR3 is 18 amino acids long. The CDR3, as DNA: TGCGCCAGCAGCCAATGGGGACAGGGTGAGGCTAGCACAGATACGCAGTATTTT. This translates into CASSQWGQGEASTDTQYF.

Written as DNA, the CDR3 is TGTGCCTGGAGTGTAGACAGGCCCGATAATTCGGCCCTCCACTTT. It translates to CAWSVDRPDNSALHF. The chain carries TRBV30 and TRBJ1-6; the D gene is possibly TRBD1 (6 bases). Trimming removed 0 bases from V and 14 bases from J, with 20 bases in between. The CDR3 totals 15 residues. The V gene's germline CDR1 is GTSNPN and CDR2 SVGIG (reference sequence).

The V and J genes are TRBV24-1 and TRBJ1-2; possible D gene TRBD1, 6 bases. The CDR3 covers 15 residues. Germline-derived CDR1 and CDR2 are KGHDR and SFDVKD. V lost 5 bases and J 3 bases, leaving 15 bases between the germline ends. DNA for the CDR3: TGTGCCACCAGTGGAGATGGGCCAGGGGACTATGGCTACACCTTC. Residues: CATSGDGPGDYGYTF.

CDR3 in DNA: TGTGCCAGTAGTAATCCGGGGGGTGCAGATACGCAGTATTTT. Translated, it gives CASSNPGGADTQYF. This rearrangement joins TRBV19 to TRBJ2-3; TRBD2 matches 7 bases. CDR3 length: 14 residues. Trimming at V came to 4 bases and at J to 4 bases, leaving 5 bases not matched to a gene. Germline values: CDR1 LNHDA, CDR2 SQIVND (reference sequence).

This chain uses TRBV25-1 with TRBJ2-7; a weak D match, TRBD1 (7 bases). In germline, CDR1 is MGHDK, CDR2 SYGVNS. The CDR3 is 13 residues long. CDR3 bases: TGTGCAACCAGGGGGGCAGGGAACTACGAGCAGTACTTC. This gives the protein CATRGAGNYEQYF.

The rearrangement links TRBV7-3 to TRBJ1-2; possible D gene TRBD1, 5 bases. The germline gives CDR1 SGHTA, CDR2 FQGTGA. The CDR3 has 14 residues. Trimming stripped 6 bases from V and 6 bases from J, with 17 bases between. The CDR3 DNA sequence: TGTGCCAGCAGTCCGGGGGGAAACAGCGATGGCTACACCTTC. Protein sequence: CASSPGGNSDGYTF.